This T cell receptor (beta chain) was retrieved from a study of cytomegalovirus exposure and HLA in healthy donors. Findings and caveats of the study: Roughly uniform sequencing depth across donors was assumed, possibly incorrectly. Follow-up analysis later connected one missense variant in DCLRE1C with trimming of TCR beta V- and J-genes. Later analysis showed TCR association rates varying by HLA locus, highest for DRB1 and lowest for HLA-C.

On this clone: Its specificity is not known.

The germline V gene encodes CDR1 SGDLS and CDR2 YYNGEE. V was pared by 5 bases and J by 1 base, with 17 bases between. The CDR3 has 16 amino acids. The PCR contained 60 Vbeta and 13 Jbeta primers. Clones were read by immunoSEQ multiplex PCR, and TCRdb kept only the in-frame ones, dropping some. The sample holds about 130,000 clones, 55% to 75% seen once. Sequences were obtained from PBMCs. The V call is TRBV9, the J call TRBJ2-3, with TRBD1 as a possible D gene (6 bases). The source is a man younger than 45 in good health and CMV-seropositive. CDR3 nucleotide sequence: TGTGCCAGCAGTTCCCCCCGGGACACTCGCACAGATACGCAGTATTTT. This encodes CASSSPRDTRTDTQYF.